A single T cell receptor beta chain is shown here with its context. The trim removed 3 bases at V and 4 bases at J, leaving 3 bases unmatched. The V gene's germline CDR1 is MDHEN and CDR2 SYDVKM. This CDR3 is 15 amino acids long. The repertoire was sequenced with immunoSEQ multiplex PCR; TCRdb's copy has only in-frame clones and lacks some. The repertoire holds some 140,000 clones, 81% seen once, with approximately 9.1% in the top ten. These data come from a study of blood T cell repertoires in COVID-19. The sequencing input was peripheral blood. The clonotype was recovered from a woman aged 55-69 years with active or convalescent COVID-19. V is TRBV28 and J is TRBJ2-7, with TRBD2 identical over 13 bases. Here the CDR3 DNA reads TGTGCCAGCAGTTTCGCGACTAGCGGGAGGTACGAGCAGTACTTC. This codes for CASSFATSGRYEQYF.